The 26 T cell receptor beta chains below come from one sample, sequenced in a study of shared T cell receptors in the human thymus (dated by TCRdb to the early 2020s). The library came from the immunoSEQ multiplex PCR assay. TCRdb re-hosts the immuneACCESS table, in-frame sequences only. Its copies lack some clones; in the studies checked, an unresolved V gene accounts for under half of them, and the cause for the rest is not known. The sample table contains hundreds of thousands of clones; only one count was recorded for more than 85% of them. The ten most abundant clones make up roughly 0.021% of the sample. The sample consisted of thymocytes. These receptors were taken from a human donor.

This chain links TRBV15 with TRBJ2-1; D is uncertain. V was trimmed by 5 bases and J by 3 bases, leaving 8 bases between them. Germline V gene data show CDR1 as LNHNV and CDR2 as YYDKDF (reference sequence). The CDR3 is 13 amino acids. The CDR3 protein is CATSQTIYNEQFF. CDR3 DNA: TGTGCCACCAGCCAGACGATCTACAATGAGCAGTTCTTC.

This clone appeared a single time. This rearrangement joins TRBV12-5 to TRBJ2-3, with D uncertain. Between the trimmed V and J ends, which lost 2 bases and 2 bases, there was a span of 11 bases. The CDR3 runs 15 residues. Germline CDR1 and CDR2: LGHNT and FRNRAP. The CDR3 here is CASGLFSASTDTQYF. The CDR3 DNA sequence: TGTGCTAGTGGTTTGTTCTCTGCTTCCACAGATACGCAGTATTTT.

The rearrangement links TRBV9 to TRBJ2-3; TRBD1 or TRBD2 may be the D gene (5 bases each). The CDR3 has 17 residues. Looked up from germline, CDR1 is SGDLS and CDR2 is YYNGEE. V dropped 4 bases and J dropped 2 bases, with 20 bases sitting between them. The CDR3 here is CASSIRDGGFHTDTQYF. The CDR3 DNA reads TGTGCCAGCAGCATCCGGGACGGAGGATTCCACACAGATACGCAGTATTTT.

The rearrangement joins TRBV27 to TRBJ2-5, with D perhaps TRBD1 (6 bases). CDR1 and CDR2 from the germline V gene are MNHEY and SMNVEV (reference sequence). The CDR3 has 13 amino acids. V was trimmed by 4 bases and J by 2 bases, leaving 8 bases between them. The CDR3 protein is CASSSRGQETQYF. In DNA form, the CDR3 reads TGTGCCAGCAGTTCTAGGGGGCAAGAGACCCAGTACTTC.

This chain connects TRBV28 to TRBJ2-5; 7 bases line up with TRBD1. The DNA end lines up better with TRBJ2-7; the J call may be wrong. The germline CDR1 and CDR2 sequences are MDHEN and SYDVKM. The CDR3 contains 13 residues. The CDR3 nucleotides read TGTGCCAGCAGTTTAAGGCAGGGGGACGAGCAGTACTTC. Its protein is CASSLRQGDEQYF.

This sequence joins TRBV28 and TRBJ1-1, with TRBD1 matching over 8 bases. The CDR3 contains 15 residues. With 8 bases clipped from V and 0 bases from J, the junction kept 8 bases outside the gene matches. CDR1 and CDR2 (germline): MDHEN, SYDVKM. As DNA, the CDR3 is TGTGCCAGCTTAAATGGGGACAGGATGAACACTGAAGCTTTCTTT. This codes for CASLNGDRMNTEAFF.

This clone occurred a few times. The CDR3 region has the DNA TGTGCCAGTAACACCCCCGCGGGGATCGGACCCTACAATGAGCAGTTCTTC. Its translation is CASNTPAGIGPYNEQFF. This chain uses TRBV19 with TRBJ2-1; tentative D call: TRBD2 (6 bases). The CDR3 totals 17 residues. Germline V gene sequence: CDR1 LNHDA, CDR2 SQIVND (reference sequence). Trimming removed 7 bases at V and 2 bases at J, with 21 bases between. Full variable domain (remainder filled in from reference TRBV19 and TRBJ2-1): DGGITQSPKYLFRKEGQNVTLSCEQNLNHDAMYWYRQDPGQGLRLIYYSQIVNDFQKGDIAEGYSVSREKKESFPLTVTSAQKNPTAFYLCASNTPAGIGPYNEQFFGPGTRLTVL.

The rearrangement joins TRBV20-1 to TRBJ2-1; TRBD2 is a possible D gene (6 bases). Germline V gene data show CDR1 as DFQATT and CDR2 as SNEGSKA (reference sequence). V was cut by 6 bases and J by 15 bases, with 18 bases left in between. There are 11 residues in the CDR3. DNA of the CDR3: TGCAGTGCCGATTTAGGGAGGTATAGGTTCTTC. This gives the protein CSADLGRYRFF.

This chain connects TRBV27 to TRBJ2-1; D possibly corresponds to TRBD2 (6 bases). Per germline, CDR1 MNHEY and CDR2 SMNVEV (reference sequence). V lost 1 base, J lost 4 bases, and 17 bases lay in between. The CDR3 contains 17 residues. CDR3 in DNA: TGTGCCAGCAGTTTATTTTCTGCGGGAACCGATTACAATGAGCAGTTCTTC. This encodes CASSLFSAGTDYNEQFF.

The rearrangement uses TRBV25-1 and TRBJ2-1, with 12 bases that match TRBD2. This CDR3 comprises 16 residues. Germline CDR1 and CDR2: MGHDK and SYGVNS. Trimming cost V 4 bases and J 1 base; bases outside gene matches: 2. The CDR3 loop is CASSGGLAGSYNEQFF. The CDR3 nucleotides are TGTGCCAGCAGTGGCGGACTAGCGGGATCCTACAATGAGCAGTTCTTC.

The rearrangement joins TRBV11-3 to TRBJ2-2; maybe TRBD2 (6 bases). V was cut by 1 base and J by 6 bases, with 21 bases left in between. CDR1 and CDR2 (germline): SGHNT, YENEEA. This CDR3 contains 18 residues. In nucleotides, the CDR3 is TGTGCCAGCAGCTTAGGTCGGGTAACGGGGGTAGATGCCGGGGAGCTGTTTTTT. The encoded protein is CASSLGRVTGVDAGELFF.

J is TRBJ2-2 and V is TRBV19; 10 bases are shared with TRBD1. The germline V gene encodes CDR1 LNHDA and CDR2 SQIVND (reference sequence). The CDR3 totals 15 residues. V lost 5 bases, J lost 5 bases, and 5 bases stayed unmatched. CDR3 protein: CASSPGTGATGELFF. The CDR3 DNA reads TGTGCCAGTAGTCCCGGGACAGGGGCTACCGGGGAGCTGTTTTTT.

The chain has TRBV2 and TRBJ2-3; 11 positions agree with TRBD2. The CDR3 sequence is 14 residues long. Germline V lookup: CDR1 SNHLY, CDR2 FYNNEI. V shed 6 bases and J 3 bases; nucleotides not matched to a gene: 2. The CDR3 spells CASRTSGITDTQYF. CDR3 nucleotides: TGTGCCAGCAGGACTAGCGGGATTACAGATACGCAGTATTTT.

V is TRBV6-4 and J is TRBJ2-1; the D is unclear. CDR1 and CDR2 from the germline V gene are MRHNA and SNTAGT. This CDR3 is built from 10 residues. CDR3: CDDTPYEQFF. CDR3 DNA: TGTGACGACACCCCCTATGAGCAGTTCTTC.

DNA for the CDR3: TGTGCCAGCAGTGGGGGTCGAAGACAGGGGACTAACTATGGCTACACCTTC. Translated, it gives CASSGGRRQGTNYGYTF. The chain combines TRBV28 with TRBJ1-2, with 8 bases fitting TRBD1. CDR3 size: 17 residues. The germline V gene encodes CDR1 MDHEN and CDR2 SYDVKM. V was pared by 5 bases and J by 0 bases, with 11 bases of the junction left unmatched.

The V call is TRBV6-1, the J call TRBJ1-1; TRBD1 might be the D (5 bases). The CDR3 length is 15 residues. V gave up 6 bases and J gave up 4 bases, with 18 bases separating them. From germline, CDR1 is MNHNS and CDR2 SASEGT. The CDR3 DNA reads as TGTGCCAGCAGGTCTCTCCCCCGGCAGGGCACTGAAGCTTTCTTT. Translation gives CASRSLPRQGTEAFF.

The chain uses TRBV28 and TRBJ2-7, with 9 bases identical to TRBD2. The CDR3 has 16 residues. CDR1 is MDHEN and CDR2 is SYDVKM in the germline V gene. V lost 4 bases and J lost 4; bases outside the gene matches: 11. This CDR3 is CASSSAPSGIPYEQYF. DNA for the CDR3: TGTGCCAGCAGTTCAGCTCCTAGCGGGATTCCTTACGAGCAGTACTTC.

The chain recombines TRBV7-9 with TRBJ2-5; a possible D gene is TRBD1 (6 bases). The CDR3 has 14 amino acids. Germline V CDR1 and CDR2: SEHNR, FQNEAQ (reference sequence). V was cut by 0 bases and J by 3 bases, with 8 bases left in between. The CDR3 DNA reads TGTGCCAGCAGCTTAGCGGACAGAAAAGAGACCCAGTACTTC. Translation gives CASSLADRKETQYF.

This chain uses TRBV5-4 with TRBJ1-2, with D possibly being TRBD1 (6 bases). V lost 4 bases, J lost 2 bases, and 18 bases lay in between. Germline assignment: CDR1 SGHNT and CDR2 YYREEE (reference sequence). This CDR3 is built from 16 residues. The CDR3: CASSPQGGQNNYGYTF. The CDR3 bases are TGTGCCAGCAGCCCGCAAGGGGGACAAAACAACTATGGCTACACCTTC.

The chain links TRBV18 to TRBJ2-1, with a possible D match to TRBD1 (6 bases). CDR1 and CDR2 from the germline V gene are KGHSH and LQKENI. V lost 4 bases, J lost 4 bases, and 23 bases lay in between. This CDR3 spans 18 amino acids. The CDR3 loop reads CASSRTGYSMRTYNEQFF. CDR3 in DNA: TGTGCCAGCTCACGAACAGGGTATAGTATGCGTACGTACAATGAGCAGTTCTTC.

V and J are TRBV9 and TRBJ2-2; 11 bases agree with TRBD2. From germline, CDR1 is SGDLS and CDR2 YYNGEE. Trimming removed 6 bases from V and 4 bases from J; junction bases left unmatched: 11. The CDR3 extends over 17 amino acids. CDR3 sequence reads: CASTTGTSGIPTGELFF. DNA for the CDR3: TGTGCCAGCACCACCGGGACTAGCGGAATTCCCACCGGGGAGCTGTTTTTT.

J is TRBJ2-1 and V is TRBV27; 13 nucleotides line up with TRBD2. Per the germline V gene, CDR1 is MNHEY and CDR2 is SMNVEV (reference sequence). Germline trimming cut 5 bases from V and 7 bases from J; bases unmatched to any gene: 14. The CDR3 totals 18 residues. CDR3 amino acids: CASSPLPGLAGEENEQFF. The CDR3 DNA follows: TGTGCCAGCAGTCCTCTCCCCGGACTAGCGGGAGAGGAAAATGAGCAGTTCTTC.

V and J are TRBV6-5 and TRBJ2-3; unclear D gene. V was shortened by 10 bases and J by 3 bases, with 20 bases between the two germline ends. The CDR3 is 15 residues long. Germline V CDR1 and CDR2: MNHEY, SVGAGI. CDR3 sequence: CATSTHGNGTDTQYF. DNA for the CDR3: TGTGCCACCAGCACCCACGGAAACGGGACAGATACGCAGTATTTT.

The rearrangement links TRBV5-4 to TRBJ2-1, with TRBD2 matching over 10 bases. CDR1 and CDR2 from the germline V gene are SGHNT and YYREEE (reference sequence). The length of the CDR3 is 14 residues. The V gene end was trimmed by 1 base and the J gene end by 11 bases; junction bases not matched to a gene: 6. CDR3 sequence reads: CASSLTSGVFKQFF. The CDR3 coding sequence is TGTGCCAGCAGCTTGACTAGCGGGGTGTTTAAGCAGTTCTTC.

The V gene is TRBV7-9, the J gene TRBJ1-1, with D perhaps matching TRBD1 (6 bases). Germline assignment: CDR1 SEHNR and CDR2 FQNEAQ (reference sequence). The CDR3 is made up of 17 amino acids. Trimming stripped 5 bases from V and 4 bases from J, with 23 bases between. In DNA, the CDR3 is TGTGCCAGCAGCCCCGTACCCAGGGGTAAGGGTTTCACTGAAGCTTTCTTT. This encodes CASSPVPRGKGFTEAFF. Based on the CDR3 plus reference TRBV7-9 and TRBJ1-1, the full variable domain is DTGVSQNPRHKITKRGQNVTFRCDPISEHNRLYWYRQTLGQGPEFLTYFQNEAQLEKSRLLSDRFSAERPKGSFSTLEIQRTEQGDSAMYLCASSPVPRGKGFTEAFFGQGTRLTVV.

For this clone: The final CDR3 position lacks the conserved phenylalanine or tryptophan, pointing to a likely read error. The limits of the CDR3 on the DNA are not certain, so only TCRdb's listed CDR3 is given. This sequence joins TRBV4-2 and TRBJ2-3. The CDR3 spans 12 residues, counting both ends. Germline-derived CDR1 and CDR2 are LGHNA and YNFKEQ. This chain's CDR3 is CASSQRSDREGN.